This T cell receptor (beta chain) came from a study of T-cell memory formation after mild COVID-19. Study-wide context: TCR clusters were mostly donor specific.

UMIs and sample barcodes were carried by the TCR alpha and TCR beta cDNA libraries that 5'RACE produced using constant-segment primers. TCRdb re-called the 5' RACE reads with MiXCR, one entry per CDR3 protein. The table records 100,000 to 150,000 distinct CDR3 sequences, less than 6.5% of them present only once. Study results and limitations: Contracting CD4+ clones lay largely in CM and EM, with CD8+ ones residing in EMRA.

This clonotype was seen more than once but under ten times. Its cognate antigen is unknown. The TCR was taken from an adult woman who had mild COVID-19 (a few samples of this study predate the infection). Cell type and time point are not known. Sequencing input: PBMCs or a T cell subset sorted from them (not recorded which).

DNA for the CDR3: TGTGCCAACTTCGGCGGTTCGAAAACAGATACGCAGTATTTT. As protein: CANFGGSKTDTQYF. The genes are TRBV2 and TRBJ2-3; no firm D call. Germline CDR1 is SNHLY and CDR2 is FYNNEI. CDR3 size: 14 residues. Trimming took 10 bases from V and 3 from J, leaving 17 bases between them.